Each of the 28 T cell receptor beta chains below was sequenced from the same sample in a study of blood T cell repertoires in COVID-19. The assay was immunoSEQ multiplex PCR, and TCRdb's table has in-frame clones only and misses some. The profile covers about 130,000 clones, with around three quarters appearing a single time and 10% to 11% taken by the ten largest. Sequencing was carried out using peripheral blood. The receptors were gathered from a human donor in a cohort sampled during active COVID-19.

The chain links TRBV2 to TRBJ1-2; tentatively, D is TRBD1 (5 bases). Germline CDR1 and CDR2: SNHLY and FYNNEI. V shed 3 bases and J shed 13 bases, with 24 bases lying between them. CDR3 length equals 15 residues. The CDR3 here is CASSDNPGQRGIGTF. The CDR3 region has the DNA TGTGCCAGCAGTGACAACCCAGGGCAGCGTGGCATTGGCACCTTC.

This chain joins TRBV9 and TRBJ1-3, with TRBD1 matching over 7 bases. V lost 3 bases and J lost 8; bases outside the gene matches: 5. In germline, CDR1 is SGDLS, CDR2 YYNGEE. CDR3 size: 13 residues. As DNA, the CDR3 is TGTGCCAGCAGCGGACACAGGGGTGACACCATATATTTT. It encodes CASSGHRGDTIYF.

CDR3 sequence: CASSSQQGPTGELFF. In nucleotides, the CDR3 is TGTGCCAGCTCCTCCCAACAGGGCCCCACCGGGGAGCTGTTTTTT. The chain has TRBV7-9 and TRBJ2-2; tentative D call: TRBD1 (6 bases). This CDR3 comprises 15 residues. Germline CDR1 SEHNR, CDR2 FQNEAQ (reference sequence). Between the trimmed V and J ends, which lost 8 bases and 4 bases, there was a span of 17 bases.

The CDR3, as DNA: TGCAGCGTTCCAAGGATCGGGGTCCGGAGTGGCTACACCTTC. This codes for CSVPRIGVRSGYTF. The V and J genes are TRBV29-1 and TRBJ1-2; D is unclear. V lost 5 bases, J lost 7 bases, and 20 bases lay in between. Per the germline V gene, CDR1 is SQVTM and CDR2 is ANQGSEA. The CDR3 is 14 amino acids.

The chain couples TRBV28 to TRBJ1-2; 8 bases align to TRBD1. V trimming: 6 bases; J trimming: 0 bases; junction bases outside the gene matches: 12. This CDR3 spans 17 amino acids. Germline V lookup: CDR1 MDHEN, CDR2 SYDVKM. CDR3 region: CASRAPDRVPTNYGYTF. The CDR3 DNA reads TGTGCCAGCAGGGCCCCGGACAGGGTGCCTACTAACTATGGCTACACCTTC.

This clone was seen more than once but under ten times. The gene calls are TRBV20-1 and TRBJ1-2, with D perhaps matching TRBD1 (6 bases). Germline CDR1 and CDR2: DFQATT and SNEGSKA (reference sequence). There are 13 residues in the CDR3. The V end was cut by 3 bases, the J end by 2 bases, with 10 bases between. The CDR3 reads CSASVGTNYGYTF. In DNA form, the CDR3 reads TGCAGTGCTAGTGTCGGGACAAACTATGGCTACACCTTC.

V is TRBV28 and J is TRBJ1-5; D possibly corresponds to TRBD1 (6 bases). V lost 6 bases, J lost 0 bases, and 12 bases lay in between. There are 15 residues in the CDR3. CDR1 is MDHEN, CDR2 SYDVKM, per germline. CDR3 amino acids: CASSTGIYSNQPQHF. The DNA of the CDR3 is TGTGCCAGCAGCACAGGGATTTATAGCAATCAGCCCCAGCATTTT.

This clone appeared once. The J gene is TRBJ2-1, the V gene TRBV9, with 9 bases that match TRBD2. Germline-derived CDR1 and CDR2 are SGDLS and YYNGEE. Trimming took 0 bases from V and 9 from J; bases not matched to a gene: 1. The CDR3 runs 13 residues. CDR3 protein: CASSVVAGAEQFF. The CDR3 DNA follows: TGTGCCAGCAGCGTAGTAGCGGGGGCTGAGCAGTTCTTC.

This clone was seen only once. The V and J genes are TRBV5-8 and TRBJ2-1, with 7 bases lining up with TRBD2. The trim removed 10 bases at V and 3 bases at J, leaving 1 base unmatched. CDR3 length equals 11 residues. Germline CDR1 is SGHTS and CDR2 is YDEGEE. The CDR3 DNA reads as TGTGCCGCGGGGGACTACAATGAGCAGTTCTTC. Protein sequence: CAAGDYNEQFF.

This sequence joins TRBV3-1 (or the pseudogene TRBV3-2) and TRBJ2-6; TRBD1 agrees at 7 bases. CDR3 length equals 17 residues. Germline CDR1 LGHDT, CDR2 YNNKEL (reference sequence). V gave up 1 base and J gave up 0 bases; unmatched junction bases: 3. The CDR3 DNA is TGTGCCAGCAGCCAAGCACAGGGGAGCTCTGGGGCCAACGTCCTGACTTTC. Its protein is CASSQAQGSSGANVLTF.

The chain employs TRBV29-1 and TRBJ1-4; weak D call: TRBD1 (5 bases). The CDR3 contains 14 residues. Germline CDR1 SQVTM, CDR2 ANQGSEA. Trimming left V 1 base short and J 8 bases short, with 14 bases between. CDR3 amino acids: CSVEVNGAGEKLFF. The CDR3 nucleotides read TGCAGCGTTGAAGTGAACGGGGCGGGGGAAAAACTGTTTTTT.

This clone was counted only a few times. V is TRBV30 and J is TRBJ1-2; TRBD1 agrees at 7 bases. The CDR3 contains 13 residues. Looked up from germline, CDR1 is GTSNPN and CDR2 is SVGIG (reference sequence). The V and J ends lost 2 bases and 10 bases, in that order; junction bases with no gene match: 10. CDR3 loop: CAWSLKGAGSYTF. The DNA of the CDR3 is TGTGCCTGGAGTCTGAAGGGGGCCGGGTCCTACACCTTC.

The chain is built from TRBV18 and TRBJ1-4; possibly TRBD1 for D (6 bases). The CDR3 runs 14 residues. Germline V gives CDR1 KGHSH, CDR2 LQKENI. Trimming removed 3 bases from V and 5 bases from J, with 10 bases in between. This chain's CDR3 is CASSPDSYNEKLFF. The DNA of the CDR3 is TGTGCCAGCTCACCGGACAGTTACAATGAAAAACTGTTTTTT.

The chain couples TRBV13 to TRBJ1-4; D is perhaps TRBD1 (5 bases). V lost 3 bases and J 6 bases, leaving 11 bases between the germline ends. CDR1 PRHDT and CDR2 FYEKMQ come from the germline V gene (reference sequence). CDR3 length: 14 residues. The CDR3 sequence: CASSFRGLDEKLFF. CDR3 coding DNA: TGTGCCAGCAGCTTTAGGGGACTGGATGAAAAACTGTTTTTT.

V usage is TRBV24-1 and J usage is TRBJ2-2; 7 nucleotides match TRBD1. This CDR3 has 15 amino acids. V gave up 4 bases and J gave up 2 bases; unmatched junction bases: 3. The germline V gene has CDR1 KGHDR and CDR2 SFDVKD. CDR3 sequence: CATSDRTGNTGELFF. Here the CDR3 DNA reads TGTGCCACCAGTGACCGGACAGGAAACACCGGGGAGCTGTTTTTT.

The rearrangement uses TRBV6-5 and TRBJ2-2; 7 bases align to TRBD2. Germline-derived CDR1 and CDR2 are MNHEY and SVGAGI. V shed 5 bases and J 5 bases; nucleotides not matched to a gene: 5. The CDR3 covers 14 residues. The CDR3 region has the DNA TGTGCCAGCAGTCTGGGGGGGTGGACCGGGGAGCTGTTTTTT. Translating gives CASSLGGWTGELFF.

This clone was detected a few times. This chain uses TRBV7-9 with TRBJ1-6, with D maybe TRBD1 (6 bases). The CDR3 spans 15 residues. CDR1 SEHNR and CDR2 FQNEAQ come from the germline V gene (reference sequence). Trimming removed 1 base from V and 13 bases from J, with 17 bases in between. The DNA of the CDR3 is TGTGCCAGCAGCTTAGAACAGGGTGGTAGGTCGCCCCTCCACTTT. It yields the protein CASSLEQGGRSPLHF.

The chain joins TRBV27 to TRBJ2-7; possibly TRBD2 for D (6 bases). CDR1 and CDR2 from the germline V gene are MNHEY and SMNVEV (reference sequence). V lost 4 bases and J 2 bases, leaving 12 bases between the germline ends. The CDR3 extends over 14 amino acids. The CDR3 DNA reads TGTGCCAGCAGTTCCGGGACTCAAACCTACGAGCAGTACTTC. Its translation: CASSSGTQTYEQYF.

The chain uses TRBV6-2 or TRBV6-3 and TRBJ2-7; 8 nucleotides agree with TRBD1. The J segment lost 0 bases and the V segment lost 0 bases, leaving 4 bases of the junction unmatched. The germline CDR1 and CDR2 sequences are MNHEY and SVGEGT. The CDR3 is 16 residues long. DNA of the CDR3: TGTGCCAGCAGTTACTCTCGACAGGGGAGCTCCTACGAGCAGTACTTC. It codes for CASSYSRQGSSYEQYF.

This chain joins TRBV28 and TRBJ1-6; 7 bases map to TRBD1. J gave up 14 bases and V 4 bases, and 17 bases lay outside the gene matches. This CDR3 has 16 residues. Germline CDR1 and CDR2: MDHEN and SYDVKM. CDR3 coding DNA: TGTGCCAGCAGTTACCCTAAGGGGGCTCCCTTATTAACCCTCCACTTT. Its protein is CASSYPKGAPLLTLHF.

CDR3 sequence: CASSPRRGPYNEQFF. Here the CDR3 DNA reads TGTGCCAGCTCACCAAGGCGGGGACCCTACAATGAGCAGTTCTTC. The chain employs TRBV18 and TRBJ2-1, with D perhaps matching TRBD2 (6 bases). V lost 2 bases and J lost 2, with 10 bases in between. Germline V gives CDR1 KGHSH, CDR2 LQKENI. The CDR3 spans 15 residues.

This clone came up a few times. The chain uses TRBV6-5 and TRBJ1-6; 7 bases agree with TRBD1. The CDR3 totals 16 residues. In germline, CDR1 is MNHEY, CDR2 SVGAGI. V lost 0 bases and J lost 7; bases outside the gene matches: 6. This CDR3 reads CASSYSFDRENSPLHF. CDR3 sequence (DNA): TGTGCCAGCAGTTACTCGTTCGACAGGGAAAATTCACCCCTCCACTTT.

This chain joins TRBV9 and TRBJ1-6; D is perhaps TRBD1 (5 bases). CDR3 length equals 14 residues. The germline CDR1 and CDR2 sequences are SGDLS and YYNGEE. V was pared by 0 bases and J by 10 bases, with 11 bases between. The CDR3: CASSVVQEDSPLHF. The CDR3 DNA follows: TGTGCCAGCAGCGTAGTACAGGAAGACTCACCCCTCCACTTT.

This chain links TRBV7-2 with TRBJ1-6; a possible D gene is TRBD1 (5 bases). This CDR3 is built from 12 residues. V dropped 11 bases and J dropped 7 bases, with 12 bases sitting between them. In germline, CDR1 is SGHTA, CDR2 FQGNSA. In DNA, the CDR3 is TGTGCCGCGGGGGGTAGGAATTCACCCCTCCACTTT. As protein: CAAGGRNSPLHF.

The rearrangement uses TRBV5-1 and TRBJ1-1, with 9 bases aligning to TRBD1. This CDR3 is 14 amino acids long. V shed 4 bases and J 7 bases; nucleotides not matched to a gene: 8. Germline lookup yields CDR1 SGHRS and CDR2 YFSETQ. Here the CDR3 reads CASSRSRDRVEAFF. The CDR3 region has the DNA TGCGCCAGCAGCAGGTCCCGGGACAGGGTTGAAGCTTTCTTT.

V gene TRBV7-6 combines with J gene TRBJ2-6, with 12 bases that match TRBD2. The CDR3 contains 18 residues. J was trimmed by 0 bases and V by 5 bases; bases with no gene match: 5. In germline, CDR1 is SGHVS, CDR2 FNYEAQ. The CDR3 reads CASSPGLAGTSGANVLTF. CDR3 nucleotide sequence: TGTGCCAGCAGCCCCGGACTAGCGGGGACCTCTGGGGCCAACGTCCTGACTTTC.

The chain has TRBV30 and TRBJ1-4, with D possibly matching TRBD1 (5 bases). V shed 4 bases and J shed 11 bases, with 17 bases lying between them. Germline V gene sequence: CDR1 GTSNPN, CDR2 SVGIG (reference sequence). This CDR3 has 13 amino acids. CDR3 nucleotides: TGTGCCTGGAAGGGCGGGGGATCTGGGAAACTGTTTTTT. Protein: CAWKGGGSGKLFF.

This chain joins TRBV4-1 and TRBJ2-7; D not certain. V lost 0 bases, J lost 7 bases, and 16 bases lay in between. The CDR3 loop spans 15 amino acids. The germline V gene encodes CDR1 MGHRA and CDR2 YSYEKL. The CDR3 reads CASSQDPPPSGEQYF. In nucleotides, the CDR3 is TGCGCCAGCAGCCAAGATCCCCCCCCCTCCGGGGAGCAGTACTTC.